This T cell receptor (beta chain) was sequenced during a study of blood T cell repertoires in COVID-19. About the study: PBMCs, B-cell-depleted T cells, or T cells provided the cDNA or gDNA that made up the material.

In the authors' methods: Reference gene primer amplification gave nucleated cell count estimates. Profiling relied on immunoSEQ multiplex PCR, and the TCRdb table lists in-frame clones only, not all of them. The DNA was the basis for D and trimming; V, J and clone size are from that table. The sample lists some 250,000 clones; about 80% were seen once. The CDR3 is 14 residues long. V lost 5 bases to trimming and J lost 6 bases, with 14 bases between them. Germline V gene lookup returns CDR1 SGHDT and CDR2 YYEEEE. This TCR derives from a woman older than 75 with acute or convalescent COVID-19. V is TRBV5-6 and J is TRBJ2-2, with D perhaps TRBD2 (6 bases). Material for sequencing was peripheral blood. DNA of the CDR3: TGTGCCAGCAGTTTGACTAGGAGGTCCGGGGAGCTGTTTTTT. Residues: CASSLTRRSGELFF.